The clone carrying this T cell receptor (beta chain) has only a few counts. Its antigen is not identified. V gave up 2 bases and J gave up 3 bases, with 8 bases separating them. Germline values: CDR1 MNHNY, CDR2 SVGAGI (reference sequence). This CDR3 has 14 residues. Individual cDNA molecules received unique molecular identifiers. TCRdb re-called the 5' RACE reads through MiXCR, storing one row per CDR3 protein. The top ten clones hold roughly 2.8% of a sample with roughly 47,000 distinct CDR3 sequences, about 6.5% of them seen once. The data originate from a study of early T cells in non-severe SARS-CoV-2 infection. Across the whole study: The authors sequenced bulk RNA from unsorted whole blood, leaving chains unpaired. Study-level findings and limits: The study's VDJdb matching favored anti-spike CD8 responses and missed private and CD4 specificities.

The rearrangement links TRBV6-6 to TRBJ1-5, with D possibly TRBD1 on 5 matching bases. This clonotype was sampled from an adult who was a healthcare worker with PCR-confirmed SARS-CoV-2 infection or an uninfected control (not recorded which). This material consisted of whole blood, taken at baseline. The CDR3 nucleotides read TGTGCCAGCAGTTACGGGGGGGACAATCAGCCCCAGCATTTT. Its protein product is CASSYGGDNQPQHF.